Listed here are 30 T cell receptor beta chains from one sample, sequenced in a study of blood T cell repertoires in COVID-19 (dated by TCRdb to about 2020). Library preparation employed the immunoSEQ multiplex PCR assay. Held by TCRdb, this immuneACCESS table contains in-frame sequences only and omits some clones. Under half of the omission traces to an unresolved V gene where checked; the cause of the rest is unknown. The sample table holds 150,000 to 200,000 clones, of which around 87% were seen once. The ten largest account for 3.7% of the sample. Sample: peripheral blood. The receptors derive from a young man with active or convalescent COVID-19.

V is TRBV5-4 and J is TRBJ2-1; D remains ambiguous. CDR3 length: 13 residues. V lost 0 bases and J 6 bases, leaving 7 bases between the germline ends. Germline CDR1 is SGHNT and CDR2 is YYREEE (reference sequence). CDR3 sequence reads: CASSLDASNEQFF. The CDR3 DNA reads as TGTGCCAGCAGCTTGGATGCTAGCAATGAGCAGTTCTTC.

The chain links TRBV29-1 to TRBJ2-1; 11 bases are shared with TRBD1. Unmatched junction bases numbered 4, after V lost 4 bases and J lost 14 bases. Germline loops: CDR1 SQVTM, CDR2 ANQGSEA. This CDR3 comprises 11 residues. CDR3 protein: CSVGTGGAKFF. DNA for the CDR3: TGCAGCGTTGGGACAGGGGGCGCGAAGTTCTTC.

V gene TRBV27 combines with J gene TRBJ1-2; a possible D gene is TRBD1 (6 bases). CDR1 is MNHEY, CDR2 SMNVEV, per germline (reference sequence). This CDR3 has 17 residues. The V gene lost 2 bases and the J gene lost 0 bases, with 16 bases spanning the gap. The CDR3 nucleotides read TGTGCCAGCAGTTTAAAACCCTCCGGGGGGCCTAACTATGGCTACACCTTC. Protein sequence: CASSLKPSGGPNYGYTF.

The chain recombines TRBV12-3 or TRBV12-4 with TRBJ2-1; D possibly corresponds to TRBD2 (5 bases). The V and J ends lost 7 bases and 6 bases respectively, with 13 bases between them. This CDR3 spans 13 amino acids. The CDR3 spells CASTRTVSNEQFF. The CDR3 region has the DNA TGTGCCAGCACCCGGACTGTTAGCAATGAGCAGTTCTTC.

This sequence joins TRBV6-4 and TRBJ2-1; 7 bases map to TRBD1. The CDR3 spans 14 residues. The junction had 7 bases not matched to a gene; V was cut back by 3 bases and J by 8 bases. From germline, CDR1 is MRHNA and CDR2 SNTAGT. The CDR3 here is CASSEGTGADEQFF. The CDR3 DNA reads TGTGCCAGCAGTGAGGGAACAGGGGCGGATGAGCAGTTCTTC.

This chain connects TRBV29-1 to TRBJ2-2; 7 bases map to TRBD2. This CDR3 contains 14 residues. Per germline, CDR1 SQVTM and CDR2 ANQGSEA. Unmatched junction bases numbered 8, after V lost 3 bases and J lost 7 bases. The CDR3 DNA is TGCAGCGTTGATATACCGGGGAGGGGCGGGGAGCTGTTTTTT. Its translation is CSVDIPGRGGELFF.

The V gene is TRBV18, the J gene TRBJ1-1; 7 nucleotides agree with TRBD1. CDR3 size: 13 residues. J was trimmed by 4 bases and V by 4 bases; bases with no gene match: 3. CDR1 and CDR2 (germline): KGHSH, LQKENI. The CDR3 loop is CASSHRGPTEAFF. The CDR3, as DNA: TGTGCCAGCTCACACAGGGGACCCACTGAAGCTTTCTTT.

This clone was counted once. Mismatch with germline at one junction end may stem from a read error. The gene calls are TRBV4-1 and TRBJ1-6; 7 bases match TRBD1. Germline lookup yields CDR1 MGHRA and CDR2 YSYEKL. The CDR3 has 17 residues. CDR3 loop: CASSLTNPLPTGQRILF. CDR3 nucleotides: TGCGCCAGCAGCCTGACAAACCCACTCCCTACGGGACAGAGGATTCTTTTT.

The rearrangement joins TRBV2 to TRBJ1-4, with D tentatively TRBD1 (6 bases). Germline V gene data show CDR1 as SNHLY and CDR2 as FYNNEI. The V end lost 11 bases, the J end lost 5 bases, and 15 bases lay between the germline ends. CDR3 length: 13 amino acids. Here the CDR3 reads CAGSGQINEKLFF. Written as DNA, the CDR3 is TGTGCCGGGTCCGGACAGATAAATGAAAAACTGTTTTTT.

The DNA for the CDR3 is TGTGCCAGCAGCTTAAGACCCCCAGGGGAGGGTGAAGCTTTCTTT. Protein sequence: CASSLRPPGEGEAFF. The chain has TRBV7-3 and TRBJ1-1; D might be TRBD1 (6 bases). The CDR3 spans 15 residues. V lost 1 base and J lost 7, with 16 bases in between. Germline values: CDR1 SGHTA, CDR2 FQGTGA.

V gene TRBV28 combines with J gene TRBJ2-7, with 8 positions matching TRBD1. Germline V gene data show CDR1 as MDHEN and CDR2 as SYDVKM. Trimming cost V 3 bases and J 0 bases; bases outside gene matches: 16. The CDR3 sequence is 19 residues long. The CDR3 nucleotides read TGTGCCAGCAGTTTTATACATATGACAGGGGCCAAAAGCTCCTACGAGCAGTACGTC. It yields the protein CASSFIHMTGAKSSYEQYV.

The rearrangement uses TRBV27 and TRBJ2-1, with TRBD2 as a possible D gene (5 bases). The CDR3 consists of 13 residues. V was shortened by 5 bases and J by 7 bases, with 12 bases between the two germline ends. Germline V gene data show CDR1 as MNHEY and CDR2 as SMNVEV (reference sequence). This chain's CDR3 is CASSRTWMNEQFF. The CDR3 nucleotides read TGTGCCAGCAGTAGGACTTGGATGAATGAGCAGTTCTTC.

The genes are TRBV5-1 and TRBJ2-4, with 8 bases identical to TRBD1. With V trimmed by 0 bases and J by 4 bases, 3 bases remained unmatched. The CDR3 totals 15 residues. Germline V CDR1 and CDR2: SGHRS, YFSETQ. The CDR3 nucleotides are TGCGCCAGCAGCTTGGCGGGGGACAGGAAAAACATTCAGTACTTC. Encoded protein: CASSLAGDRKNIQYF.

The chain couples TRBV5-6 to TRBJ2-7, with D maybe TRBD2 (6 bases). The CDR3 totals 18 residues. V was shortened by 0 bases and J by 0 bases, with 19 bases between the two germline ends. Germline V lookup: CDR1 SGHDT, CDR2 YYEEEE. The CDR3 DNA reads TGTGCCAGCAGCTTGGTCGGGGGATCCGGACTTAGCTCCTACGAGCAGTACGTC. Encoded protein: CASSLVGGSGLSSYEQYV.

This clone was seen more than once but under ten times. The CDR3 reads CASSIRRTSTDTQYF. As DNA, the CDR3 is TGTGCCAGTAGTATCCGTCGAACTAGCACAGATACGCAGTATTTT. This chain joins TRBV19 and TRBJ2-3; no firm D call. This CDR3 is 15 amino acids long. Trimming left V 3 bases short and J 0 bases short, with 10 bases between. CDR1 LNHDA and CDR2 SQIVND come from the germline V gene (reference sequence).

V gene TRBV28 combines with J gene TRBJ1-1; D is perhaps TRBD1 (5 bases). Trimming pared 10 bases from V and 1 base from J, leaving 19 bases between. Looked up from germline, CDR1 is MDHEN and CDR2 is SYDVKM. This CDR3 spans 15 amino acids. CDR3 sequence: CATLVLQGSNTEAFF. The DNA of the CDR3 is TGTGCCACCCTCGTCCTGCAGGGATCGAACACTGAAGCTTTCTTT. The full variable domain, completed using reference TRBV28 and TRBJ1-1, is DVKVTQSSRYLVKRTGEKVFLECVQDMDHENMFWYRQDPGLGLRLIYFSYDVKMKEKGDIPEGYSVSREKKERFSLILESASTNQTSMYLCATLVLQGSNTEAFFGQGTRLTVV.

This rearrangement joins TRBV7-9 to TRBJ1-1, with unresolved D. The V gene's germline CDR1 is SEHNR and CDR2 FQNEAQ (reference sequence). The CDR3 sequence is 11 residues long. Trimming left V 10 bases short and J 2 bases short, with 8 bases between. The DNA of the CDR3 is TGTGCCACCGACACCAACACTGAAGCTTTCTTT. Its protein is CATDTNTEAFF.

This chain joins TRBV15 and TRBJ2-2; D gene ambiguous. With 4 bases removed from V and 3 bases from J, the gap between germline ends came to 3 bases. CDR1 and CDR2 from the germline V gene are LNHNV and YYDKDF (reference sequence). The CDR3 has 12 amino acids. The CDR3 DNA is TGTGCCACCAGCATCTACACCGGGGAGCTGTTTTTT. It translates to CATSIYTGELFF.

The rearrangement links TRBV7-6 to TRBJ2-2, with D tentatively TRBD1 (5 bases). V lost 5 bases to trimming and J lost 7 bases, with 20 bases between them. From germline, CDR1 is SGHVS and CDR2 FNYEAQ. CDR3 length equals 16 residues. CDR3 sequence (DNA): TGTGCCAGCAGCCTAGTTTTGGGGCAGCACAACGGGGAGCTGTTTTTT. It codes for CASSLVLGQHNGELFF.

The chain's CDR3 is CASQGAPYSNQPQHF. In nucleotides, the CDR3 is TGTGCTAGTCAGGGGGCCCCATATAGCAATCAGCCCCAGCATTTT. The chain joins TRBV12-5 to TRBJ1-5, with TRBD1 matching over 8 bases. CDR3 length: 15 amino acids. V lost 8 bases and J lost 0; bases outside the gene matches: 6. In germline, CDR1 is LGHNT, CDR2 FRNRAP.

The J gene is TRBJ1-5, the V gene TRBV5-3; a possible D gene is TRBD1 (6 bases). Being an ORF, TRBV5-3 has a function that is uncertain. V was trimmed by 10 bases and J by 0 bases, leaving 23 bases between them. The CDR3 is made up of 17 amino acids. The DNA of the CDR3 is TGTGCCGACAATTTAGGACAGAACTTGTTTAGCAATCAGCCCCAGCATTTT. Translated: CADNLGQNLFSNQPQHF.

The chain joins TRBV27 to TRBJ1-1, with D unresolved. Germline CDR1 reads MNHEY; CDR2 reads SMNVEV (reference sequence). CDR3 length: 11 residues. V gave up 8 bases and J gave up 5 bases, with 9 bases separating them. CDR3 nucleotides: TGTGCCAGCCTGCGGGGAACTGAAGCTTTCTTT. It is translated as CASLRGTEAFF.

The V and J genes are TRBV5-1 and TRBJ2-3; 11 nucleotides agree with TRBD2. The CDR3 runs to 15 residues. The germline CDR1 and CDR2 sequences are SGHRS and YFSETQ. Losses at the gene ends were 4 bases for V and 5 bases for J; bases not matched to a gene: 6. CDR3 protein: CASSRSGGEIDTQYF. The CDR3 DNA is TGCGCCAGCAGCCGTAGCGGGGGGGAGATAGATACGCAGTATTTT.

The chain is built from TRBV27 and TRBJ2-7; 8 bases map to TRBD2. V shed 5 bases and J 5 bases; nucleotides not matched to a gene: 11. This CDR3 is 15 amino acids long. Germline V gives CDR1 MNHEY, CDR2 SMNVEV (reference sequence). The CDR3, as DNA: TGTGCCAGCAGTCACAGAGTTAGCGGGATGGACGAGCAGTACTTC. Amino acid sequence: CASSHRVSGMDEQYF.

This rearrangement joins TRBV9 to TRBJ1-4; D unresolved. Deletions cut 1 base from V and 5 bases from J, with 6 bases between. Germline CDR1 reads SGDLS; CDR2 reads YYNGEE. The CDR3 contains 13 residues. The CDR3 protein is CASSVYGNEKLFF. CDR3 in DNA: TGTGCCAGCAGCGTATACGGGAATGAAAAACTGTTTTTT.

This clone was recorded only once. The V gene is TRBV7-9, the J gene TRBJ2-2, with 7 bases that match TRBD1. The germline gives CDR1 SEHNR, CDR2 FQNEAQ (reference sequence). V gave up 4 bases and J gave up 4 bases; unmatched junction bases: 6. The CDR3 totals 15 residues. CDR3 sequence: CASSSVQGITGELFF. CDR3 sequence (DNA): TGTGCCAGCAGCTCGGTACAGGGGATCACCGGGGAGCTGTTTTTT.

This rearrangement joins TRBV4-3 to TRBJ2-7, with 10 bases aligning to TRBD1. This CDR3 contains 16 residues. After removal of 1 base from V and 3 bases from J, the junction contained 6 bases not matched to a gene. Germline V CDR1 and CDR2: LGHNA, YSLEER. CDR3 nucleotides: TGCGCCAGCAGCCAAGTTGGACAGGGGGGGATCTACGAGCAGTACTTC. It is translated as CASSQVGQGGIYEQYF.

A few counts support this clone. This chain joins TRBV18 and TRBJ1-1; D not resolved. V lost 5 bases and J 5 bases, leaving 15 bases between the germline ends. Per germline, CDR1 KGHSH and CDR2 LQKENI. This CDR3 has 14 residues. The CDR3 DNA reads TGTGCCAGCTCATCGGCCCTGGGAGCGACTGAAGCTTTCTTT. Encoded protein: CASSSALGATEAFF.

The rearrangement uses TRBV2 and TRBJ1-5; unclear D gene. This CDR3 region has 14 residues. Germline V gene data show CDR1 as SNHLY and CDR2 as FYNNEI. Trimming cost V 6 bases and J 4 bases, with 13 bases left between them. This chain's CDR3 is CASSSPVVNQPQHF. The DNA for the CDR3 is TGTGCCAGCAGCTCCCCCGTTGTAAATCAGCCCCAGCATTTT.

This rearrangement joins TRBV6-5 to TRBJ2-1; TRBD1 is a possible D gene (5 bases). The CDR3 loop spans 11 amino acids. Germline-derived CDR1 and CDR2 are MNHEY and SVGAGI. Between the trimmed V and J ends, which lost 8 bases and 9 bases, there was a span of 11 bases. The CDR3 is CASPNQGEQFF. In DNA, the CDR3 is TGTGCCAGCCCCAATCAGGGTGAGCAGTTCTTC.